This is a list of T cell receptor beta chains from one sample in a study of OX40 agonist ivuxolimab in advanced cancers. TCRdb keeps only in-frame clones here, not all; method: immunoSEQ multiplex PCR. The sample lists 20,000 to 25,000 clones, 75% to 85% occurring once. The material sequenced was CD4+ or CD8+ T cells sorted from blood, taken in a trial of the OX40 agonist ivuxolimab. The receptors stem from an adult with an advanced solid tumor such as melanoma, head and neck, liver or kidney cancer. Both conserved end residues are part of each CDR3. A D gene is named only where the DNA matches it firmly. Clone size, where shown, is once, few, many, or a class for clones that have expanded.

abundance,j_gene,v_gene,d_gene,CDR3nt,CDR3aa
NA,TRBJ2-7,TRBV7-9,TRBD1,TGTGCCAGCACCGGACAGGGGGCATCCTACGAGCAGTACTTC,CASTGQGASYEQYF
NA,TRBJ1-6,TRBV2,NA,TGTGCCAGCAGTGAAAAGGCTGCACGGGCGGCTAATTCACCCCTCCACTTT,CASSEKAARAANSPLHF
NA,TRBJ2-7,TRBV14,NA,TGTGCCAGCAGCCAAGTATGGGGACCGGGTAGCGAGCAGTACTTC,CASSQVWGPGSEQYF
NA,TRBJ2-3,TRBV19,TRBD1,TGTGCCAGTAGTTCTCCGGGACAGGGGGCGCATGATACGCAGTATTTT,CASSSPGQGAHDTQYF
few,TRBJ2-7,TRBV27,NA,TGTGCCAGCAGCCCGGGTTGGGGGGCGAACTACGAGCAGTACTTC,CASSPGWGANYEQYF
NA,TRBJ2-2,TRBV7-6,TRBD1,TGTGCCAGCAGCGCAGGGGGCACACCCGGGGAGCTGTTTTTT,CASSAGGTPGELFF
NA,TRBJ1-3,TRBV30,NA,TGTGCCGAGCGCAGGGAAGGTGCCTCAAGAACAAACACCATATATTTT,CAERREGASRTNTIYF
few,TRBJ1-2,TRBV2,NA,TGTGCCAGCGCAGGGCCCCCACTCTATGGCTACACCTTC,CASAGPPLYGYTF
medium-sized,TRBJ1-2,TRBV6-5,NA,TGTGCCAGCCGCGAGAGGGGCAGGTTCTATGGCTACACCTTC,CASRERGRFYGYTF
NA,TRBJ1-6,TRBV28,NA,TGTGCCAGCAGTACCACCGGGCGGGGTTCACCCCTCCACTTT,CASSTTGRGSPLHF
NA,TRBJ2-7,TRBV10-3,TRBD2,TGTGCCATCAGTGAGTTACCTAGCGGCGAGCAGTACTTC,CAISELPSGEQYF
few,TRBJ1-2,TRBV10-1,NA,TGCGCCAGCAGTGATGGGGTTGGGGGCTACACCTTC,CASSDGVGGYTF
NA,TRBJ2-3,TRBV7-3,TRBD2,TGTGCCAGCAGCTCCCAGACTAGCGGAGCTCAGGGCACGCAGTATTTT,CASSSQTSGAQGTQYF
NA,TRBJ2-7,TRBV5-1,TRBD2,TGCGCCAGCAGCTCCAGTGTGGCTAGCGGCTACGAGCAGTACTTC,CASSSSVASGYEQYF
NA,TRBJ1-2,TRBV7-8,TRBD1,TGTGCCAGCAGCGCCTCTTCAGGGGGGGTTAACTATGGCTACACCTTC,CASSASSGGVNYGYTF
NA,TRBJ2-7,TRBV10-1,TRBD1,TGCGCCAGCACCTACACCGGGACAGGGGGCTCCTACGAGCAGTACTTC,CASTYTGTGGSYEQYF
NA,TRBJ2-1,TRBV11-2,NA,TGTGCCAGCAGCTTCGACACAGGCGGGGAAGGGCAGTTCTTC,CASSFDTGGEGQFF
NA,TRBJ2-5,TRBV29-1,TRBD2,TGCAGCGTTGATGTAGCGGGGGGGCCAGAGACCCAGTACTTC,CSVDVAGGPETQYF
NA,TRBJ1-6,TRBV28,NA,TGTGCCAGCAGCGGGCAGAGGGGCTATAATTCACCCCTCCACTTT,CASSGQRGYNSPLHF
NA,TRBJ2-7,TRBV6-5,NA,TGTGCCAGCACCCTACACCCCCGTTCCGAGCAGTACTTC,CASTLHPRSEQYF